The sequence of this T cell receptor (beta chain) was determined in a study of control samples from healthy donors and cancer patients. J gave up 2 bases and V 10 bases, and 5 bases lay outside the gene matches. The CDR3 is made up of 13 amino acids. CDR1 and CDR2 from the germline V gene are LNHDA and SQIVND (reference sequence). Profiled with immunoSEQ multiplex PCR; TCRdb holds only in-frame clones, not every one. The repertoire includes approximately 190,000 clones, approximately 90% of them detected once, and 1.8% sits in the top ten. The receptor's source is a man between 25 and 39 years old in good health. The chain is built from TRBV19 and TRBJ1-5; 7 nucleotides align to TRBD1. The source material was blood. CDR3 in amino acids: CATNDRGNQPQHF. The DNA of the CDR3 is TGTGCCACCAACGACAGGGGCAATCAGCCCCAGCATTTT.